Sequencing of this T cell receptor beta chain was carried out in a study of T cells after yellow fever vaccination. TCRdb re-analysed the 5' RACE reads in MiXCR, keeping a single row per CDR3 protein. The table shows approximately 300,000 distinct CDR3 sequences, with roughly 6.8% occurring only once. Specimen: PBMCs, collected approximately 40 days after the first yellow fever vaccination. The source is a young man who received the YFV17D yellow fever vaccine.

The CDR3 sequence: CASSTGQESGGTQYF. Written as DNA, the CDR3 is TGTGCCAGCAGTACGGGACAGGAATCGGGTGGGACCCAGTACTTC. The chain has TRBV5-4 and TRBJ2-5; 8 bases agree with TRBD1. Germline trimming cut 5 bases from V and 7 bases from J; bases unmatched to any gene: 13. Germline V gene lookup returns CDR1 SGHNT and CDR2 YYREEE (reference sequence). The CDR3 has 15 residues.